Below, 31 T cell receptor beta chains from the same sample are listed, as sequenced in a study of blood T cell repertoires in COVID-19. Method: immunoSEQ multiplex PCR; TCRdb's copy keeps in-frame clones and lacks some. The sample comprises about 190,000 clones, about nine tenths of which are singletons, and about 6.7% rests with the top ten. Sequenced sample: peripheral blood. The source of these receptors is a man aged 35-49 years with acute or convalescent COVID-19.

The chain links TRBV7-6 to TRBJ1-5; D not certain. The germline CDR1 and CDR2 sequences are SGHVS and FNYEAQ. This CDR3 is built from 15 residues. V shed 4 bases and J shed 1 base, with 11 bases lying between them. The CDR3 DNA follows: TGTGCCAGCAGCTCTAACCCTTCCAGCAATCAGCCCCAGCATTTT. It yields the protein CASSSNPSSNQPQHF. The complete variable domain, with remaining parts taken from reference TRBV7-6 and TRBJ1-5, reads GAGVSQSPRYKVTKRGQDVALRCDPISGHVSLYWYRQALGQGPEFLTYFNYEAQQDKSGLPNDRFSAERPEGSISTLTIQRTEQRDSAMYRCASSSNPSSNQPQHFGDGTRLSIL.

The chain employs TRBV4-2 and TRBJ2-3, with 13 bases matching TRBD2. This CDR3 spans 16 amino acids. Germline-derived CDR1 and CDR2 are LGHNA and YNFKEQ. The ends lost 3 bases at V and 5 bases at J; junction bases unmatched: 5. CDR3 nucleotides: TGTGCCAGCAGCCAGGGACTAGCGGGGTCGGGAGATACGCAGTATTTT. Its protein is CASSQGLAGSGDTQYF.

This chain links TRBV7-2 with TRBJ2-1; 9 bases are a match to TRBD2. The CDR3 contains 17 residues. V shed 1 base, J shed 3 bases, and the junction held 7 bases outside the gene matches. Germline CDR1 and CDR2: SGHTA and FQGNSA. CDR3 protein: CASSLGRGGRDYNEQFF. CDR3 nucleotide sequence: TGTGCCAGCAGCTTAGGGCGGGGGGGCCGTGACTACAATGAGCAGTTCTTC.

The rearrangement uses TRBV30 and TRBJ2-7; D gene uncertain. The CDR3 loop spans 14 amino acids. The V gene lost 2 bases and the J gene lost 0 bases, with 11 bases spanning the gap. CDR1 is GTSNPN, CDR2 SVGIG, per germline (reference sequence). Here the CDR3 reads CAWSPQQPSYEQYF. CDR3 bases: TGTGCCTGGAGTCCCCAACAGCCCTCCTACGAGCAGTACTTC.

The chain couples TRBV19 to TRBJ2-7, with 8 bases that match TRBD1. The CDR3 sequence is 16 residues long. The V gene's germline CDR1 is LNHDA and CDR2 SQIVND (reference sequence). The trim removed 5 bases at V and 2 bases at J, leaving 11 bases unmatched. This CDR3 reads CASSDPRQGPTYEQYF. CDR3 sequence (DNA): TGTGCCAGTAGTGACCCTCGACAGGGGCCCACCTACGAGCAGTACTTC.

The CDR3 DNA sequence: TGTGCCAGCAGCTTGGGACAAAGGAACACTGAAGCTTTCTTT. It specifies CASSLGQRNTEAFF. This chain uses TRBV7-6 with TRBJ1-1, with a weak D call TRBD1 (6 bases). The V end was cut by 3 bases, the J end by 1 base, with 9 bases between. There are 14 residues in the CDR3. Germline V CDR1 and CDR2: SGHVS, FNYEAQ.

This chain uses TRBV3-1 (or the pseudogene TRBV3-2) with TRBJ2-5; TRBD2 agrees at 15 bases. There are 18 residues in the CDR3. Trimming removed 3 bases from V and 2 bases from J; junction bases left unmatched: 7. Germline V lookup: CDR1 LGHDT, CDR2 YNNKEL (reference sequence). The CDR3 here is CASSHGLAGGAKQETQYF. CDR3 in DNA: TGTGCCAGCAGCCACGGACTAGCGGGGGGGGCGAAACAAGAGACCCAGTACTTC.

The rearrangement joins TRBV7-2 to TRBJ2-2, with 11 bases matching TRBD2. Germline CDR1 is SGHTA and CDR2 is FQGNSA. The CDR3 contains 18 residues. V shed 3 bases and J 0 bases; nucleotides not matched to a gene: 6. The CDR3 bases are TGTGCCAGCAGCTTTCCACTAGCGGGGGACGCGAACACCGGGGAGCTGTTTTTT. It codes for CASSFPLAGDANTGELFF.

In its sample, this clone was seen once. The rearrangement uses TRBV28 and TRBJ1-2, with no clear D. CDR1 is MDHEN, CDR2 SYDVKM, per germline. This CDR3 contains 12 residues. The V end lost 5 bases, the J end lost 8 bases, and 12 bases lay between the germline ends. The CDR3 DNA reads as TGTGCCAGCAGTCCATCATTGGGCGGCTACACCTTC. It specifies CASSPSLGGYTF.

This clone was seen more than once but under ten times. The chain couples TRBV5-6 to TRBJ2-2; 7 positions agree with TRBD2. The CDR3 is made up of 15 amino acids. J lost 5 bases, V lost 2 bases, and 6 bases had no gene match. Germline loops: CDR1 SGHDT, CDR2 YYEEEE. The CDR3 loop reads CASSFREGRTGELFF. The CDR3 DNA sequence: TGTGCCAGCAGCTTTAGGGAGGGTCGGACCGGGGAGCTGTTTTTT.

The V call is TRBV7-8, the J call TRBJ2-1, with 9 bases aligning to TRBD2. The CDR3 is 14 amino acids. The J segment lost 5 bases and the V segment lost 7 bases, leaving 6 bases of the junction unmatched. CDR1 is SGHVS and CDR2 is FQNEAQ in the germline V gene. The CDR3, as DNA: TGTGCCAGCAACAGCGGGGGGACAAACAATGAGCAGTTCTTC. Protein product: CASNSGGTNNEQFF.

V usage is TRBV29-1 and J usage is TRBJ2-1; 11 bases are a match to TRBD2. This CDR3 is built from 14 residues. With 4 bases clipped from V and 5 bases from J, the junction kept 4 bases outside the gene matches. Germline V gives CDR1 SQVTM, CDR2 ANQGSEA. The CDR3 here is CSVVAGGFNNEQFF. The CDR3 nucleotides are TGCAGCGTTGTAGCGGGGGGGTTCAACAATGAGCAGTTCTTC.

The gene calls are TRBV2 and TRBJ2-5; D perhaps matches TRBD2 (5 bases). The germline V gene encodes CDR1 SNHLY and CDR2 FYNNEI. The V and J ends lost 4 bases and 1 base respectively, with 22 bases between them. The CDR3 has 18 residues. The DNA for the CDR3 is TGTGCCAGCAGTGCATCAATAGGTAGAAAGAGGGTCCAAGAGACCCAGTACTTC. Its protein is CASSASIGRKRVQETQYF.

The chain has TRBV6-1 and TRBJ1-1; unclear D gene. The CDR3 extends over 13 amino acids. Per germline, CDR1 MNHNS and CDR2 SASEGT. The V end was cut by 2 bases, the J end by 10 bases, with 14 bases between. As DNA, the CDR3 is TGTGCCAGCAGTGAAAGGGAGGCAGATGCAGCTTTCTTT. It codes for CASSEREADAAFF.

This clone was counted a single time. The V call is TRBV9, the J call TRBJ2-1; TRBD2 matches at 7 bases. Germline CDR1 and CDR2: SGDLS and YYNGEE. V lost 1 base to trimming and J lost 2 bases; unmatched junction nucleotides: 3. This CDR3 has 15 residues. The CDR3 DNA sequence: TGTGCCAGCAGCGTACTGGCGGGGGCCTACAATGAGCAGTTCTTC. This sequence encodes CASSVLAGAYNEQFF.

The chain couples TRBV11-2 to TRBJ1-1; no clear D gene. V lost 0 bases and J 3 bases, leaving 8 bases between the germline ends. The CDR3 runs 14 residues. Germline-derived CDR1 and CDR2 are SGHAT and FQNNGV. The CDR3 sequence is CASSLDRRHTEAFF. CDR3 bases: TGTGCCAGCAGCTTAGATCGGCGGCACACTGAAGCTTTCTTT.

The chain combines TRBV29-1 with TRBJ1-1, with D perhaps matching TRBD1 (6 bases). In germline, CDR1 is SQVTM, CDR2 ANQGSEA. The CDR3 runs 13 residues. V lost 8 bases and J 0 bases, leaving 13 bases between the germline ends. CDR3 amino acids: CSIRQAMNTEAFF. The CDR3 nucleotides read TGCAGCATCCGACAGGCAATGAACACTGAAGCTTTCTTT.

The rearrangement uses TRBV18 and TRBJ2-3, with D unclear. Germline values: CDR1 KGHSH, CDR2 LQKENI. Trimming left V 4 bases short and J 6 bases short, with 5 bases between. This CDR3 is built from 11 residues. CDR3 amino acids: CASSQEDTQYF. The CDR3 nucleotides are TGTGCCAGCTCACAGGAGGATACGCAGTATTTT.

The chain uses TRBV3-1 (or the pseudogene TRBV3-2) and TRBJ1-1; possibly TRBD1 for D (6 bases). The CDR3 length is 18 residues. Germline V gives CDR1 LGHDT, CDR2 YNNKEL (reference sequence). The germline V and J ends were trimmed by 0 bases and 5 bases, with 22 bases remaining between them. The CDR3 DNA reads as TGTGCCAGCAGCCAAGATCTCGGGGGGCCGGCGGGGGGAACTGAAGCTTTCTTT. Translated: CASSQDLGGPAGGTEAFF.

This clone was detected only once. The gene calls are TRBV5-5 and TRBJ2-1; 10 nucleotides match TRBD2. The germline gives CDR1 SGHKS, CDR2 YYEKEE (reference sequence). The CDR3 has 16 residues. V trimming: 4 bases; J trimming: 5 bases; junction bases outside the gene matches: 9. CDR3 region: CASSPITAGGNNEQFF. Written as DNA, the CDR3 is TGTGCCAGCAGCCCCATCACAGCGGGGGGGAACAATGAGCAGTTCTTC. The full variable domain, with the rest looked up from reference TRBV5-5 and TRBJ2-1, is DAGVTQSPTHLIKTRGQQVTLRCSPISGHKSVSWYQQVLGQGPQFIFQYYEKEERGRGNFPDRFSARQFPNYSSELNVNALLLGDSALYLCASSPITAGGNNEQFFGPGTRLTVL.

The V gene is TRBV30, the J gene TRBJ2-7; 9 bases line up with TRBD1. The germline gives CDR1 GTSNPN, CDR2 SVGIG (reference sequence). The CDR3 covers 13 residues. With V trimmed by 8 bases and J by 3 bases, 8 bases remained unmatched. CDR3 residues: CAAKTGGNYEQYF. The CDR3 nucleotides read TGTGCCGCTAAGACAGGGGGGAACTACGAGCAGTACTTC. Using reference TRBV30 and TRBJ2-7 for the parts outside the CDR3, the full variable domain is SQTIHQWPATLVQPVGSPLSLECTVEGTSNPNLYWYRQAAGRGLQLLFYSVGIGQISSEVPQNLSASRPQDRQFILSSKKLLLSDSGFYLCAAKTGGNYEQYFGPGTRLTVT.

This chain links TRBV5-1 with TRBJ2-4; D is possibly TRBD1 (7 bases). Between the trimmed V and J ends, which lost 0 bases and 1 base, there was a span of 11 bases. The CDR3 has 16 residues. Germline-derived CDR1 and CDR2 are SGHRS and YFSETQ. The CDR3 DNA sequence: TGCGCCAGCAGCTTGGAGGGGGCGGGGGCCAAAAACATTCAGTACTTC. Protein sequence: CASSLEGAGAKNIQYF.

J is TRBJ1-2 and V is TRBV3-1 (or the pseudogene TRBV3-2); 10 bases are shared with TRBD1. Trimming removed 2 bases from V and 7 bases from J; junction bases left unmatched: 7. In germline, CDR1 is LGHDT, CDR2 YNNKEL (reference sequence). The CDR3 length is 15 residues. The CDR3: CASSQRTGGLSGYTF. The CDR3, as DNA: TGTGCCAGCAGCCAAAGGACAGGGGGTTTGAGTGGCTACACCTTC.

This sequence joins TRBV18 and TRBJ2-2, with a weak D call TRBD2 (6 bases). The V gene lost 6 bases and the J gene lost 1 base, with 15 bases spanning the gap. The CDR3 is 16 amino acids. The germline gives CDR1 KGHSH, CDR2 LQKENI. CDR3 protein: CASSFYGGQNTGELFF. The CDR3 DNA is TGTGCCAGCTCCTTCTACGGAGGGCAGAACACCGGGGAGCTGTTTTTT.

The chain links TRBV29-1 to TRBJ1-1; D is ambiguous. V was trimmed by 6 bases and J by 0 bases, leaving 17 bases between them. The CDR3 has 15 amino acids. Germline V gives CDR1 SQVTM, CDR2 ANQGSEA. The CDR3 DNA reads as TGCAGCGTCTCACCCGGCTGGGCCATGAACACTGAAGCTTTCTTT. Its translation: CSVSPGWAMNTEAFF.

J is TRBJ1-1 and V is TRBV19; D might be TRBD1 (5 bases). The CDR3 covers 13 residues. Germline V gene lookup returns CDR1 LNHDA and CDR2 SQIVND (reference sequence). Between the trimmed V and J ends, which lost 4 bases and 5 bases, there was a span of 11 bases. CDR3 loop: CASSNGARTEAFF. Here the CDR3 DNA reads TGTGCCAGTAGTAATGGGGCAAGGACTGAAGCTTTCTTT. The entire variable domain, with the rest obtained from reference TRBV19 and TRBJ1-1, is as follows: DGGITQSPKYLFRKEGQNVTLSCEQNLNHDAMYWYRQDPGQGLRLIYYSQIVNDFQKGDIAEGYSVSREKKESFPLTVTSAQKNPTAFYLCASSNGARTEAFFGQGTRLTVV.

This clone was observed a handful of times. This rearrangement joins TRBV4-1 to TRBJ1-2; 10 nucleotides align to TRBD1. Germline loops: CDR1 MGHRA, CDR2 YSYEKL. The CDR3 length is 15 residues. J lost 4 bases, V lost 5 bases, and 7 bases had no gene match. The chain's CDR3 is CASSSSTGGIYGYTF. The CDR3 nucleotides read TGCGCCAGCAGCTCTTCGACAGGGGGCATCTATGGCTACACCTTC.

Remarks on this clone: Other DNA sequences of this sample code for an identical CDR3. The CDR3 loop reads CASSIKAGNTEAFF. Here the CDR3 DNA reads TGTGCCAGTAGTATAAAGGCAGGGAACACTGAAGCTTTCTTT. V and J are TRBV19 and TRBJ1-1; D gene uncertain. CDR3 length: 14 residues. V lost 2 bases, J lost 1 base, and 8 bases lay in between. Germline V lookup: CDR1 LNHDA, CDR2 SQIVND (reference sequence).

This chain uses TRBV9 with TRBJ1-2; D is perhaps TRBD1 (6 bases). This CDR3 spans 17 amino acids. Germline assignment: CDR1 SGDLS and CDR2 YYNGEE. The V end lost 0 bases, the J end lost 4 bases, and 19 bases lay between the germline ends. The chain's CDR3 is CASSVEAGRGGVYGYTF. CDR3 DNA: TGTGCCAGCAGCGTAGAGGCAGGCCGAGGGGGGGTCTATGGCTACACCTTC.

The chain has TRBV24-1 and TRBJ1-1, with 7 bases fitting TRBD1. This CDR3 is 12 amino acids long. V was clipped by 10 bases and J by 3 bases; unmatched bases: 4. The germline V gene encodes CDR1 KGHDR and CDR2 SFDVKD. In nucleotides, the CDR3 is TGTGCCACGTCGACAGGGTACACTGAAGCTTTCTTT. This gives the protein CATSTGYTEAFF.

The chain joins TRBV27 to TRBJ1-1; D is undetermined. The CDR3 is made up of 12 amino acids. Germline assignment: CDR1 MNHEY and CDR2 SMNVEV (reference sequence). V lost 4 bases to trimming and J lost 5 bases, with 8 bases between them. The DNA of the CDR3 is TGTGCCAGCAGTTATGGGCAAACTGAAGCTTTCTTT. It encodes CASSYGQTEAFF.